The rows below give T cell receptor beta chains drawn from one sample of a study of beta chain features in type 1 diabetes. Using immunoSEQ multiplex PCR, the repertoire was profiled, and TCRdb retains in-frame clones only, with some absent. The table lists 200,000 to 250,000 clones, 9.6% of them singletons. Sequences were obtained from naive CD4+ T cells from blood. These receptors were collected from a woman aged 18-29 years in good health. Each CDR3 is given without its conserved first and last residue.

V gene,J gene,CDR3 protein
TRBV1,TRBJ1-2,TSGAGRCYSHPPNYGYT
TRBV2,TRBJ1-1,ASAGETLMNTEAF
TRBV11-2,TRBJ2-7,ASRIQYEQY
TRBV4-2,TRBJ1-5,ASSQATAGGFNQPQH
TRBV29-1,TRBJ2-1,SVDLGLAGLEQF
TRBV19,TRBJ2-7,ASSMVGAVGEQY
TRBV2,TRBJ2-1,ASRGRAGGLYHNEQF
TRBV5-1,TRBJ2-2,ASGTQGASHLAQLF
TRBV12-5,TRBJ2-1,ASGLVAHEQF
TRBV5-4,TRBJ2-5,ASSASGRRETQY
TRBV18,TRBJ2-4,ASSPYVGGMENIQY
TRBV5-1,TRBJ2-3,ASSLSPGSTDTQY
TRBV6-6,TRBJ2-7,ASKETGVHEQY
TRBV5-1,TRBJ1-2,ASSPGGAGYGYT
TRBV6-1,TRBJ2-1,ATREVAGSYNEQF
TRBV6-1,TRBJ2-7,ASSKQGYEQY
TRBV4-1,TRBJ2-1,ASSQGAAGGVNEQF
TRBV9,TRBJ2-3,ASSVSGGGDTQY
TRBV5-1,TRBJ2-7,ASSLRPGLAGGQVSYEQY
TRBV29-1,TRBJ1-2,SVTGSNYGYT
TRBV30,TRBJ1-5,AWSPTGSGNQPQH
TRBV6-1,TRBJ2-7,ASSENRVGQY
TRBV12-5,TRBJ2-5,ASALNRDPGETQY
TRBV6-5,TRBJ1-1,ASRTQGVGAEAF
TRBV7-8,TRBJ2-5,ASSFRDRARETQY
TRBV9,TRBJ1-2,ASSVVGQGDGYT
TRBV9,TRBJ1-2,ASSAPGAGGWEPPLYGYT
TRBV4-1,TRBJ1-4,ASSLRQGNEKLF
TRBV6-5,TRBJ2-7,ASSPQGPQYYEQY
TRBV19,TRBJ1-1,ASTITGVGSEAF
TRBV30,TRBJ2-2,AWTRTSGSAGELF
TRBV7-9,TRBJ2-1,ASSQGAYNEQF
TRBV25-1,TRBJ2-5,ASSPRTGVGETQY
TRBV6-1,TRBJ2-2,ASSLARGTGELF
TRBV25-1,TRBJ1-2,ASSEWGGYGYT
TRBV19,TRBJ2-1,ASSKLAGPNEQF
TRBV19,TRBJ1-4,ASSIARTGQNEKLF
TRBV30,TRBJ2-5,AWSQGPETQY
TRBV5-6,TRBJ1-2,ASSSPRGSGPYGYT
TRBV2,TRBJ1-3,ASSGRQGRSGNTIY
TRBV7-6,TRBJ2-3,ASRRGGADTQY
TRBV10-3,TRBJ2-3,AIRPGTADTQY
TRBV15,TRBJ2-2,ATSGTGRVGLGELF
TRBV5-8,TRBJ1-3,ASSPWTGGSGNTIY
TRBV15,TRBJ2-1,ATSSVSSNEQF
TRBV5-1,TRBJ2-7,ASSFYPGTGKDYEQY
TRBV2,TRBJ2-4,ASSLAKNIQY
TRBV6-5,TRBJ2-7,ASSFFRGTYEQY